These 31 T cell receptor beta chains were all obtained from the same sample, sequenced in a study of technical replicates of blood from several donors. This table comes from immunoSEQ multiplex PCR, and its TCRdb copy is limited to in-frame clones, with some not included. Of 70,000 to 95,000 clones in the sample, around 97% were seen once. The sequenced sample was T cells isolated from PBMCs. The receptor source for this set is a human donor in good health.

The V call is TRBV5-6, the J call TRBJ1-1, with TRBD1 matching 7 bases. CDR1 and CDR2 (germline): SGHDT, YYEEEE. Losses at the gene ends were 1 base for V and 6 bases for J; bases not matched to a gene: 9. This CDR3 spans 15 amino acids. The CDR3 DNA reads as TGTGCCAGCAGCTTGAGACCGGGACAGAGATCTGAAGCTTTCTTT. Amino acid sequence: CASSLRPGQRSEAFF.

The CDR3 region is CASSFSETVRGEQFF. Here the CDR3 DNA reads TGTGCCAGCAGTTTTTCGGAAACGGTACGGGGTGAGCAGTTCTTC. The rearrangement uses TRBV28 and TRBJ2-1, with D possibly being TRBD2 (5 bases). Per germline, CDR1 MDHEN and CDR2 SYDVKM. This CDR3 region has 15 residues. The V gene lost 3 bases and the J gene lost 9 bases, with 18 bases spanning the gap.

The chain links TRBV6-5 to TRBJ1-3; no clear D. V dropped 4 bases and J dropped 0 bases, with 13 bases sitting between them. The CDR3 spans 16 residues. Germline lookup yields CDR1 MNHEY and CDR2 SVGAGI. CDR3 sequence reads: CASSLGPNYSGNTIYF. The CDR3 DNA reads TGTGCCAGCAGTTTAGGCCCAAACTACTCTGGAAACACCATATATTTT.

The J gene is TRBJ2-1, the V gene TRBV20-1; perhaps TRBD1 as D (6 bases). With 6 bases removed from V and 6 bases from J, the gap between germline ends came to 9 bases. Per the germline V gene, CDR1 is DFQATT and CDR2 is SNEGSKA (reference sequence). The CDR3 covers 11 residues. CDR3 sequence reads: CSAHRVNEQFF. The CDR3 DNA reads TGCAGTGCCCACAGGGTCAATGAGCAGTTCTTC.

The chain has TRBV25-1 and TRBJ2-2; TRBD2 agrees at 8 bases. The J segment lost 7 bases and the V segment lost 5 bases, leaving 15 bases of the junction unmatched. Per germline, CDR1 MGHDK and CDR2 SYGVNS. The CDR3 consists of 17 residues. DNA of the CDR3: TGTGCCAGCAGTCTTGAGGGCGTGACTAGCGTTAGCGGGGAGCTGTTTTTT. Protein product: CASSLEGVTSVSGELFF.

This rearrangement joins TRBV9 to TRBJ2-1; D call uncertain. The CDR3 totals 14 residues. Trimming stripped 2 bases from V and 4 bases from J, with 10 bases between. Germline V gene sequence: CDR1 SGDLS, CDR2 YYNGEE. The CDR3 DNA reads TGTGCCAGCAGCGTCATCCCGCAGTACAATGAGCAGTTCTTC. Translated: CASSVIPQYNEQFF.

The chain combines TRBV2 with TRBJ1-5; possible D gene TRBD1, 5 bases. V lost 9 bases to trimming and J lost 6 bases, with 9 bases between them. Per the germline V gene, CDR1 is SNHLY and CDR2 is FYNNEI. The CDR3 contains 11 residues. In DNA form, the CDR3 reads TGTGCCAGTGGAAGGGGTCAGCCCCAGCATTTT. This codes for CASGRGQPQHF.

In its sample, this clone ranks as medium-sized. V usage is TRBV5-6 and J usage is TRBJ2-3; 13 positions agree with TRBD2. The CDR3 runs 15 residues. Germline assignment: CDR1 SGHDT and CDR2 YYEEEE. Trimming at V came to 4 bases and at J to 8 bases, leaving 7 bases not matched to a gene. CDR3 protein: CASSALAGGLGTQYF. The CDR3 DNA is TGTGCCAGCAGCGCACTAGCGGGGGGGCTAGGTACGCAGTATTTT. Drawing the rest from reference TRBV5-6 and TRBJ2-3, the complete variable domain is DAGVTQSPTHLIKTRGQQVTLRCSPKSGHDTVSWYQQALGQGPQFIFQYYEEEERQRGNFPDRFSGHQFPNYSSELNVNALLLGDSALYLCASSALAGGLGTQYFGPGTRLTVL.

J is TRBJ2-1 and V is TRBV11-2, with D unclear. Per germline, CDR1 SGHAT and CDR2 FQNNGV. V shed 5 bases and J shed 0 bases, with 14 bases lying between them. The CDR3 is 16 residues long. The CDR3 bases are TGTGCCAGCAGCCCAGTTGTCCGATCCTCCTACAATGAGCAGTTCTTC. Residues: CASSPVVRSSYNEQFF.

V usage is TRBV27 and J usage is TRBJ1-1; D is uncertain. V lost 6 bases, J lost 1 base, and 6 bases lay in between. CDR3 length: 12 amino acids. CDR1 is MNHEY and CDR2 is SMNVEV in the germline V gene (reference sequence). Written as DNA, the CDR3 is TGTGCCAGCAGAGCGACGAACACTGAAGCTTTCTTT. Its protein product is CASRATNTEAFF.

This chain joins TRBV16 and TRBJ1-3; 8 nucleotides line up with TRBD1. V lost 2 bases and J lost 4; bases outside the gene matches: 7. The germline V gene encodes CDR1 KGHSY and CDR2 FQNENV. This CDR3 is 16 amino acids long. The CDR3 nucleotides are TGTGCCAGCAGCCAAGCCGGACAGGGATACGGAAACACCATATATTTT. As protein: CASSQAGQGYGNTIYF.

V is TRBV6-5 and J is TRBJ2-7; 12 bases are a match to TRBD1. CDR1 and CDR2 from the germline V gene are MNHEY and SVGAGI. The J segment lost 2 bases and the V segment lost 2 bases, leaving 1 base of the junction unmatched. This CDR3 is built from 15 residues. CDR3 sequence reads: CASSYGTGGTYEQYF. For the CDR3, the DNA is TGTGCCAGCAGTTACGGGACAGGGGGCACCTACGAGCAGTACTTC.

The rearrangement links TRBV2 to TRBJ1-3, with 12 bases matching TRBD1. The CDR3 is made up of 16 amino acids. The junction had 5 bases not matched to a gene; V was cut back by 4 bases and J by 4 bases. Germline values: CDR1 SNHLY, CDR2 FYNNEI. This CDR3 is CASSGDRGLRGNTIYF. The CDR3 nucleotides read TGTGCCAGCAGTGGGGACAGGGGGCTGAGGGGAAACACCATATATTTT.

The V call is TRBV5-1, the J call TRBJ2-7, with 7 bases aligning to TRBD1. J gave up 0 bases and V 0 bases, and 15 bases lay outside the gene matches. CDR1 SGHRS and CDR2 YFSETQ come from the germline V gene. The CDR3 runs 19 residues. The CDR3 region is CASSLAGPIQGFSSYEQYF. For the CDR3, the DNA is TGCGCCAGCAGCTTGGCGGGACCAATACAGGGGTTCAGCTCCTACGAGCAGTACTTC.

This sequence joins TRBV29-1 and TRBJ2-3; TRBD2 matches 8 bases. There are 13 residues in the CDR3. V was clipped by 8 bases and J by 0 bases; unmatched bases: 4. Germline CDR1 reads SQVTM; CDR2 reads ANQGSEA. The CDR3, as DNA: TGCAGCATTAGCGGGACTAGCACAGATACGCAGTATTTT. As protein: CSISGTSTDTQYF.

The chain employs TRBV7-9 and TRBJ1-2, with 9 bases aligning to TRBD1. Germline trimming cut 5 bases from V and 2 bases from J; bases unmatched to any gene: 12. The length of the CDR3 is 17 residues. Germline loops: CDR1 SEHNR, CDR2 FQNEAQ (reference sequence). The CDR3 sequence is CASSPRQGEAGNYGYTF. DNA for the CDR3: TGTGCCAGCAGCCCGCGACAGGGGGAAGCCGGAAACTATGGCTACACCTTC.

The V gene is TRBV5-4, the J gene TRBJ1-1; D perhaps matches TRBD1 (5 bases). From germline, CDR1 is SGHNT and CDR2 YYREEE (reference sequence). The CDR3 loop spans 14 amino acids. Deletions cut 1 base from V and 7 bases from J, with 14 bases between. The CDR3 DNA reads as TGTGCCAGCAGCTTGATGCAGGGATCGGGTGAAGCTTTCTTT. It translates to CASSLMQGSGEAFF.

V and J are TRBV6-5 and TRBJ2-5; a weak D match, TRBD1 (6 bases). The length of the CDR3 is 15 residues. CDR1 and CDR2 from the germline V gene are MNHEY and SVGAGI. V lost 0 bases and J lost 5, with 13 bases in between. CDR3 protein: CASSYSDRGSETQYF. DNA of the CDR3: TGTGCCAGCAGTTACTCGGACAGAGGCAGCGAGACCCAGTACTTC.

The chain employs TRBV29-1 and TRBJ2-2; 9 nucleotides agree with TRBD1. Germline trimming cut 3 bases from V and 7 bases from J; bases unmatched to any gene: 6. Germline V gives CDR1 SQVTM, CDR2 ANQGSEA. The CDR3 is 14 amino acids. DNA of the CDR3: TGCAGCGTTGACCTCACAGGGGGCCACGGGGAGCTGTTTTTT. It translates to CSVDLTGGHGELFF.

The rearrangement uses TRBV5-1 and TRBJ2-3; 7 nucleotides match TRBD1. Germline CDR1 and CDR2: SGHRS and YFSETQ. Trimming at V came to 4 bases and at J to 3 bases, leaving 8 bases not matched to a gene. The CDR3 sequence is 15 residues long. This CDR3 reads CASSPPETGTDTQYF. CDR3 sequence (DNA): TGCGCCAGCAGCCCTCCTGAGACAGGGACAGATACGCAGTATTTT.

V and J are TRBV5-1 and TRBJ2-5, with D maybe TRBD2 (5 bases). The CDR3 has 14 residues. CDR1 is SGHRS, CDR2 YFSETQ, per germline. The V end was cut by 2 bases, the J end by 1 base, with 9 bases between. The CDR3 DNA reads as TGCGCCAGCAGCTTTGCCCGGGGCCAAGAGACCCAGTACTTC. Its translation is CASSFARGQETQYF.

The chain has TRBV5-4 and TRBJ1-4, with D tentatively TRBD1 (6 bases). V shed 4 bases and J shed 7 bases, with 17 bases lying between them. Germline V gives CDR1 SGHNT, CDR2 YYREEE (reference sequence). This CDR3 has 15 amino acids. CDR3 in DNA: TGTGCCAGCAGCAGGGCCTCCGGGACAAGTGAAAAACTGTTTTTT. Encoded protein: CASSRASGTSEKLFF.

In its sample, this clone is medium-sized. The chain has TRBV7-8 and TRBJ2-7; possibly TRBD1 for D (6 bases). Germline-derived CDR1 and CDR2 are SGHVS and FQNEAQ. This CDR3 comprises 14 residues. V lost 7 bases and J lost 5, with 18 bases in between. CDR3 sequence: CASTPSRGLHEQYF. CDR3 in DNA: TGTGCCAGCACCCCCTCCAGGGGTCTCCACGAGCAGTACTTC.

The chain recombines TRBV7-9 with TRBJ1-1; no definite D call. The germline gives CDR1 SEHNR, CDR2 FQNEAQ (reference sequence). V lost 1 base and J 4 bases, leaving 22 bases between the germline ends. The CDR3 spans 18 residues. CDR3 bases: TGTGCCAGCAGCTTAGGGACCTCAACGGGAAGGAAATTCACTGAAGCTTTCTTT. Residues: CASSLGTSTGRKFTEAFF.

This clone has more than one count but fewer than ten. The gene calls are TRBV28 and TRBJ1-1, with D uncertain. V gave up 7 bases and J gave up 8 bases, with 8 bases separating them. The CDR3 length is 10 residues. Germline CDR1 and CDR2: MDHEN and SYDVKM. Here the CDR3 reads CASTRGEAFF. In DNA, the CDR3 is TGTGCCAGCACCCGTGGCGAAGCTTTCTTT.

The V call is TRBV13, the J call TRBJ2-7, with 11 bases aligning to TRBD1. CDR3 length: 16 amino acids. After removal of 4 bases from V and 6 bases from J, the junction contained 11 bases not matched to a gene. The germline CDR1 and CDR2 sequences are PRHDT and FYEKMQ (reference sequence). DNA for the CDR3: TGTGCCAGCAGCTCCCCAGGACAGGGGGCGGATGGCGAGCAGTACTTC. Encoded protein: CASSSPGQGADGEQYF.

This chain uses TRBV7-8 with TRBJ2-3; 8 bases align to TRBD2. Germline CDR1 is SGHVS and CDR2 is FQNEAQ. With 1 base clipped from V and 0 bases from J, the junction kept 9 bases outside the gene matches. This CDR3 has 18 residues. The CDR3 is CASSLVPSGGTSTDTQYF. CDR3 in DNA: TGTGCCAGCAGCTTAGTACCCTCGGGGGGGACTAGCACAGATACGCAGTATTTT.

The V and J genes are TRBV6-1 and TRBJ1-5; D perhaps matches TRBD1 (6 bases). This CDR3 region has 13 residues. Germline V lookup: CDR1 MNHNS, CDR2 SASEGT. Trimming left V 5 bases short and J 5 bases short, with 10 bases between. CDR3 loop: CASSIEGDQPQHF. The CDR3 region has the DNA TGTGCCAGCAGTATAGAGGGGGATCAGCCCCAGCATTTT.

V and J are TRBV28 and TRBJ2-7, with 8 bases identical to TRBD2. J was trimmed by 5 bases and V by 4 bases; bases with no gene match: 16. Looked up from germline, CDR1 is MDHEN and CDR2 is SYDVKM. The CDR3 is 17 residues long. The CDR3 spells CASSSASLSGSADEQYF. CDR3 coding DNA: TGTGCCAGCAGTTCCGCCTCGCTGAGCGGGAGCGCAGACGAGCAGTACTTC. The full variable domain, with the rest looked up from reference TRBV28 and TRBJ2-7, is DVKVTQSSRYLVKRTGEKVFLECVQDMDHENMFWYRQDPGLGLRLIYFSYDVKMKEKGDIPEGYSVSREKKERFSLILESASTNQTSMYLCASSSASLSGSADEQYFGPGTRLTVT.

V and J are TRBV5-1 and TRBJ1-2, with 7 bases that match TRBD1. Germline V lookup: CDR1 SGHRS, CDR2 YFSETQ. This CDR3 is 13 amino acids long. V shed 0 bases, J shed 8 bases, and the junction held 4 bases outside the gene matches. CDR3 bases: TGCGCCAGCAGCTTGGATAGGGGGCGCGGCTACACCTTC. It codes for CASSLDRGRGYTF.

The V gene is TRBV28, the J gene TRBJ1-5; no clear D. V was trimmed by 3 bases and J by 3 bases, leaving 15 bases between them. This CDR3 has 16 residues. The germline V gene encodes CDR1 MDHEN and CDR2 SYDVKM. CDR3 sequence: CASSFRPGVYNQPQHF. CDR3 DNA sequence: TGTGCCAGCAGTTTTCGGCCGGGAGTTTACAATCAGCCCCAGCATTTT.